These 8 T cell receptor beta chains came from one sample sequenced in a study of blood T cell repertoires in COVID-19. Assay used: immunoSEQ multiplex PCR; TCRdb lists only in-frame clones, some missing. The table includes about 270,000 clones, roughly 84% detected once. The sample was peripheral blood. These receptors were taken from a young woman with acute or convalescent COVID-19.

The V and J genes are TRBV6-5 and TRBJ1-5, with D tentatively TRBD1 (5 bases). Germline V CDR1 and CDR2: MNHEY, SVGAGI. CDR3 length equals 15 residues. V lost 6 bases, J lost 5 bases, and 17 bases lay in between. The CDR3 coding sequence is TGTGCCAGCAGCCCCTTGGGGGGTTGGGATCAGCCCCAGCATTTT. Protein product: CASSPLGGWDQPQHF.

The chain carries TRBV20-1 and TRBJ1-1; D unresolved. V was clipped by 1 base and J by 8 bases, with 8 bases between them. The germline CDR1 and CDR2 sequences are DFQATT and SNEGSKA (reference sequence). The CDR3 has 11 residues. Here the CDR3 reads CSARVQLEAFF. The DNA for the CDR3 is TGCAGTGCTAGAGTACAGCTAGAAGCTTTCTTT.

This clone appeared a single time. This chain links TRBV6-2 or TRBV6-3 with TRBJ1-5, with 11 nucleotides matching TRBD1. This CDR3 comprises 16 residues. V was pared by 2 bases and J by 6 bases, with 6 bases of the junction left unmatched. Per the germline V gene, CDR1 is MNHEY and CDR2 is SVGEGT. The CDR3 spells CASSYTGTGGRQPQHF. For the CDR3, the DNA is TGTGCCAGCAGTTACACCGGGACAGGGGGACGTCAGCCCCAGCATTTT.

This rearrangement joins TRBV28 to TRBJ2-5; tentative D call: TRBD1 (6 bases). V was cut by 1 base and J by 1 base, with 7 bases left in between. The CDR3 spans 14 residues. CDR1 and CDR2 (germline): MDHEN, SYDVKM. CDR3 sequence: CASSLLDSQETQYF. CDR3 DNA: TGTGCCAGCAGTTTATTGGACAGCCAAGAGACCCAGTACTTC.

The chain combines TRBV7-2 with TRBJ1-2; TRBD1 matches 8 bases. This CDR3 spans 15 amino acids. The V gene's germline CDR1 is SGHTA and CDR2 FQGNSA. V gave up 6 bases and J gave up 2 bases; unmatched junction bases: 8. DNA for the CDR3: TGTGCCAGCAGTCTGCACGGGACAGGAAACTATGGCTACACCTTC. Amino acid sequence: CASSLHGTGNYGYTF.

The chain is built from TRBV28 and TRBJ1-1; 9 positions match TRBD1. Germline lookup yields CDR1 MDHEN and CDR2 SYDVKM. V gave up 6 bases and J gave up 1 base; unmatched junction bases: 9. This CDR3 contains 16 residues. CDR3 residues: CASSSTGGVGNTEAFF. The CDR3 nucleotides read TGTGCCAGCAGCTCGACAGGGGGAGTCGGGAACACTGAAGCTTTCTTT.

V is TRBV7-2 and J is TRBJ2-2, with TRBD1 identical over 9 bases. Trimming at V came to 4 bases and at J to 1 base, leaving 4 bases not matched to a gene. The CDR3 contains 16 residues. CDR1 and CDR2 from the germline V gene are SGHTA and FQGNSA. CDR3 residues: CASSWRGQGNTGELFF. CDR3 nucleotides: TGTGCCAGCAGCTGGAGGGGACAGGGGAACACCGGGGAGCTGTTTTTT.

The V call is TRBV5-1, the J call TRBJ2-3; 10 bases line up with TRBD1. V gave up 4 bases and J gave up 3 bases; unmatched junction bases: 5. The V gene's germline CDR1 is SGHRS and CDR2 YFSETQ. The CDR3 loop spans 15 amino acids. This CDR3 is CASSIGTGATDTQYF. The CDR3 nucleotides read TGCGCCAGCAGCATCGGGACAGGGGCTACAGATACGCAGTATTTT.